These T cell receptor beta chains were read from a single sample in a study of shared clonotypes between healthy human individuals. The method was immunoSEQ multiplex PCR; TCRdb's version includes in-frame clones alone and lacks a portion of them. The table shows approximately 980,000 clones, with more than 75% occurring only once. The sequencing sample was made of memory CD4+ T cells sorted from blood. These receptors were obtained from a man between 18 and 35 years old in good health. The CDR3 runs from the conserved cysteine through the conserved F or W.

v_gene: TRBV30; j_gene: TRBJ1-5; CDR3aa: CAWSRLASNQPQHF
v_gene: TRBV6-1; j_gene: TRBJ2-3; CDR3aa: CASHDSTDTQYF
v_gene: TRBV7-9; j_gene: TRBJ2-1; CDR3aa: CASPRSFKEQFF
v_gene: TRBV5-1; j_gene: TRBJ2-7; CDR3aa: CASGLAGTYEQYF
v_gene: TRBV11-1; j_gene: TRBJ2-7; CDR3aa: CASSLRTGQGLHEQYF
v_gene: TRBV19; j_gene: TRBJ1-2; CDR3aa: CASRHRQESYGYTF
v_gene: TRBV5-1; j_gene: TRBJ2-5; CDR3aa: CASSLAPGPSETQYF
v_gene: TRBV2; j_gene: TRBJ1-5; CDR3aa: CASNRDRGTLASNQPQHF
v_gene: TRBV5-1; j_gene: TRBJ1-1; CDR3aa: CASSTGTDNQLNTEAFF
v_gene: TRBV18; j_gene: TRBJ1-5; CDR3aa: CASSIDGDQPQHF
v_gene: TRBV2; j_gene: TRBJ2-2; CDR3aa: CASKGYRNTGELFF
v_gene: TRBV11-3; j_gene: TRBJ2-5; CDR3aa: CASSSKGRETQYF
v_gene: TRBV28; j_gene: TRBJ2-7; CDR3aa: CASSLGLAAYEQYF
v_gene: TRBV6-6; j_gene: TRBJ2-3; CDR3aa: CASSRPGQTDTQYF
v_gene: TRBV6-5; j_gene: TRBJ2-1; CDR3aa: CASSYASGSGNEQFF
v_gene: TRBV4-2; j_gene: TRBJ1-2; CDR3aa: CASSQEDRNAIYGYTF
v_gene: TRBV2; j_gene: TRBJ2-4; CDR3aa: CASSRAKRDPVGGIQYF
v_gene: TRBV11-2; j_gene: TRBJ1-1; CDR3aa: CASSPFRQVNTEAFF
v_gene: TRBV15; j_gene: TRBJ2-3; CDR3aa: CATSRPGGAITDTQYF
v_gene: TRBV15; j_gene: TRBJ2-2; CDR3aa: CATSRDQISNTGELFF
v_gene: TRBV7-2; j_gene: TRBJ2-7; CDR3aa: CASSLGPGQVAEQYF
v_gene: TRBV5-4; j_gene: TRBJ1-6; CDR3aa: CASSLRTGDNNSPLHF
v_gene: TRBV9; j_gene: TRBJ2-5; CDR3aa: CASSALSRGGLETQYF
v_gene: TRBV29-1; j_gene: TRBJ2-5; CDR3aa: CSVESVRGAETQYF
v_gene: TRBV6-6; j_gene: TRBJ1-1; CDR3aa: CATENGPGKTEAFF
v_gene: TRBV28; j_gene: TRBJ2-1; CDR3aa: CATLPGLAGNNEQFF
v_gene: TRBV11-2; j_gene: TRBJ2-5; CDR3aa: CASSLGIAGTETQYF
v_gene: TRBV5-6; j_gene: TRBJ2-7; CDR3aa: CASSTTGATYEQYF
v_gene: TRBV7-9; j_gene: TRBJ1-2; CDR3aa: CASSSGYGYTF
v_gene: TRBV29-1; j_gene: TRBJ1-1; CDR3aa: CSVGNTNTEAFF